This entry concerns a single T cell receptor (beta chain). The sample belongs to a study of T cells expressing NK-cell markers. Study context: In the group of eight sequenced donors, seven were HCMV-seropositive and one was seronegative.

Germline V gene data show CDR1 as LNHNV and CDR2 as YYDKDF (reference sequence). The CDR3 contains 16 residues. Reanalyzing the 5' RACE reads, TCRdb keeps one entry per CDR3 protein, without DNA. The listing records 450,000 to 600,000 distinct CDR3 sequences. The TCR sequence derives from a young man in good health. The genes are TRBV15 and TRBJ2-1; TCRdb names TRBD1, which stays unverified in the absence of DNA. Sequencing was done on a sample of blood T cells: a sorted CD56 or NKG2C T cell subset, CD4+ or CD8+ T cells, or bulk PBMC T cells (not recorded which). CDR3 in amino acids: CATSREKGEWRNEQFF.